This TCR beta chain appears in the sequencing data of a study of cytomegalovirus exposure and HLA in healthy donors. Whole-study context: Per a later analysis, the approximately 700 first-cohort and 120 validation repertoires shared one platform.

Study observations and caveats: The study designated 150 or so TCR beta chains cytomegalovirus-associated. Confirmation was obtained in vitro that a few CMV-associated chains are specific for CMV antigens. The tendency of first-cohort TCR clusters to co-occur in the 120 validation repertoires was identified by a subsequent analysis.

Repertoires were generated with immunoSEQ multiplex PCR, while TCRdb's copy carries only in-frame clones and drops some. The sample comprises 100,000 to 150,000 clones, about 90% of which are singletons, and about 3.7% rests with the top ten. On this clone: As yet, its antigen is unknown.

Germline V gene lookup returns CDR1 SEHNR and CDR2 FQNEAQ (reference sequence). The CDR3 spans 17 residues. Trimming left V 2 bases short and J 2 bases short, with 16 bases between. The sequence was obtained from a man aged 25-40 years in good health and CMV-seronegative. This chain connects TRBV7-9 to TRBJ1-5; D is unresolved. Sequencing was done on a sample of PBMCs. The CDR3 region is CASSLFTWQAGNQPQHF. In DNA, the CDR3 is TGTGCCAGCAGCTTATTTACTTGGCAGGCCGGCAATCAGCCCCAGCATTTT.